These 27 T cell receptor beta chains were sequenced from one sample in a study of T cells after yellow fever vaccination (dated 2019 in TCRdb). The library was built by means of 5' RACE. Sequenced using an Illumina HiSeq 2500. TCRdb redid the processing of the public reads, applying fastp at Q25 and MiXCR, and retained in-frame beta chains. Identical CDR3 proteins give one entry, which carries the most common genes and DNA. This sample comprises about 74,000 distinct CDR3 sequences, approximately 6.9% of them detected only once. Of the sample, roughly a third falls within the top ten clones. The treatment or condition label here, explained by the study, means: live attenuated yellow fever vaccine strain. This specimen consisted of CD8+ T cells sorted from PBMCs, obtained 5 days after the first yellow fever vaccination. These receptors were collected from a man between 18 and 29 years old who received the YFV17D yellow fever vaccine.

The chain links TRBV4-2 to TRBJ1-1; D is possibly TRBD1 (6 bases). Looked up from germline, CDR1 is LGHNA and CDR2 is YNFKEQ. This CDR3 spans 14 amino acids. V was shortened by 5 bases and J by 6 bases, with 16 bases between the two germline ends. The CDR3 region has the DNA TGTGCCAGCAGCTGGGAGGGGGGCGTCGCTGAAGCTTTCTTT. Protein sequence: CASSWEGGVAEAFF.

This clonotype has a count of ten or more. The chain couples TRBV5-1 to TRBJ2-1; D unresolved. Per the germline V gene, CDR1 is SGHRS and CDR2 is YFSETQ. The CDR3 has 11 residues. With 0 bases removed from V and 10 bases from J, the gap between germline ends came to 5 bases. The CDR3 DNA follows: TGCGCCAGCAGCTTGGGCTACGAGCAGTTCTTC. Its protein is CASSLGYEQFF. Based on the CDR3 plus reference TRBV5-1 and TRBJ2-1, the full variable domain is KAGVTQTPRYLIKTRGQQVTLSCSPISGHRSVSWYQQTPGQGLQFLFEYFSETQRNKGNFPGRFSGRQFSNSRSEMNVSTLELGDSALYLCASSLGYEQFFGPGTRLTVL.

This clonotype is medium-sized within its sample. The genes are TRBV4-2 and TRBJ2-7; D gene ambiguous. The CDR3 has 17 amino acids. Germline V gives CDR1 LGHNA, CDR2 YNFKEQ. Trimming took off 0 bases at V and 1 base at J, with 16 bases between the two ends. The CDR3 loop is CASSQEYAPSLSYEQYF. In DNA form, the CDR3 reads TGTGCCAGCAGCCAAGAATACGCACCCTCTCTTTCCTACGAGCAGTACTTC.

This clonotype was found many times. V is TRBV20-1 and J is TRBJ2-7; 8 bases align to TRBD1. Per the germline V gene, CDR1 is DFQATT and CDR2 is SNEGSKA (reference sequence). This CDR3 contains 14 residues. J was trimmed by 1 base and V by 3 bases; bases with no gene match: 5. The CDR3 loop reads CSASPTGASYEQYF. In nucleotides, the CDR3 is TGCAGTGCTAGCCCGACAGGGGCGTCCTACGAGCAGTACTTC.

This clonotype was seen many times. The CDR3 nucleotides are TGTGCCAGCAGCCCCTCCTCCCTCGCCGATACGCAGTATTTT. Amino acid sequence: CASSPSSLADTQYF. This sequence joins TRBV12-3 or TRBV12-4 and TRBJ2-3; the D is unclear. V lost 6 bases, J lost 6 bases, and 16 bases lay in between. This CDR3 region has 14 residues.

This clonotype was seen only a few times. The chain has TRBV27 and TRBJ2-4; D is ambiguous. This CDR3 is 16 amino acids long. CDR1 and CDR2 from the germline V gene are MNHEY and SMNVEV (reference sequence). Deletions cut 4 bases from V and 0 bases from J, with 13 bases between. As DNA, the CDR3 is TGTGCCAGCAGTTCAACAGTACGTCTAGCCAAAAACATTCAGTACTTC. It specifies CASSSTVRLAKNIQYF.

This clonotype was counted ten times or more. The rearrangement joins TRBV4-3 to TRBJ2-5; 8 bases match TRBD2. The CDR3 runs 17 residues. In germline, CDR1 is LGHNA, CDR2 YSLEER. Trimming removed 1 base from V and 3 bases from J; junction bases left unmatched: 10. In DNA, the CDR3 is TGCGCCAGCAGCCAAGTCGGGGGGGGCACCGATAAAGAGACCCAGTACTTC. This sequence encodes CASSQVGGGTDKETQYF.

This clonotype showed up many times. This rearrangement joins TRBV4-1 to TRBJ1-4, with D perhaps TRBD1 (5 bases). The ends were cut back, 0 bases at V and 8 bases at J, with 10 bases in the middle. The CDR3 covers 14 residues. Germline values: CDR1 MGHRA, CDR2 YSYEKL. This CDR3 reads CASSQDGGDEKLFF. The CDR3 DNA sequence: TGCGCCAGCAGCCAAGATGGGGGGGACGAAAAACTGTTTTTT.

The chain couples TRBV5-6 to TRBJ2-4; no definite D call. The V gene lost 0 bases and the J gene lost 6 bases, with 10 bases spanning the gap. CDR1 is SGHDT and CDR2 is YYEEEE in the germline V gene. This CDR3 comprises 14 residues. Here the CDR3 DNA reads TGTGCCAGCAGCTTGGGGGGTTCGGGAAACATTCAGTACTTC. This gives the protein CASSLGGSGNIQYF. The whole variable domain, filled in from reference TRBV5-6 and TRBJ2-4, reads DAGVTQSPTHLIKTRGQQVTLRCSPKSGHDTVSWYQQALGQGPQFIFQYYEEEERQRGNFPDRFSGHQFPNYSSELNVNALLLGDSALYLCASSLGGSGNIQYFGAGTRLSVL.

The V gene is TRBV7-9, the J gene TRBJ2-5; D is undetermined. The CDR3 length is 13 residues. Trimming stripped 5 bases from V and 3 bases from J, with 10 bases between. Germline loops: CDR1 SEHNR, CDR2 FQNEAQ (reference sequence). The chain's CDR3 is CASSPGHEETQYF. DNA for the CDR3: TGTGCCAGCAGCCCTGGGCACGAAGAGACCCAGTACTTC.

This clonotype was counted only a few times. The V call is TRBV28, the J call TRBJ2-3; TRBD2 agrees at 10 bases. CDR3 length: 17 residues. The trim removed 3 bases at V and 2 bases at J, leaving 8 bases unmatched. Germline values: CDR1 MDHEN, CDR2 SYDVKM. CDR3 nucleotide sequence: TGTGCCAGCAGTTTTTCCCCTAGCGGGGGTTACACAGATACGCAGTATTTT. Amino acid sequence: CASSFSPSGGYTDTQYF.

About this clonotype itself: A read error may explain this, as a much larger clone is one base away. The V and J genes are TRBV4-3 and TRBJ2-1; no clear D. From germline, CDR1 is LGHNA and CDR2 YSLEER. This CDR3 is 16 amino acids long. V was clipped by 5 bases and J by 5 bases, with 19 bases between them. The CDR3 region has the DNA TGCGCCAGCAGCACCCTGCGGTTGGGTGCGAACAATGAGCAGTTCTTC. It translates to CASSTLRLGANNEQFF.

In its sample, this clonotype was seen many times. The CDR3 loop is CASSQERGTRKETQYF. The CDR3 bases are TGTGCCAGCAGCCAAGAACGGGGTACGCGAAAAGAGACCCAGTACTTC. J is TRBJ2-5 and V is TRBV4-2; D is perhaps TRBD2 (5 bases). Germline V gives CDR1 LGHNA, CDR2 YNFKEQ. Trimming shortened V by 0 bases and J by 3 bases, and 14 bases separated the two germline ends. The CDR3 runs 16 residues.

This clonotype was detected many times. The chain carries TRBV12-3 or TRBV12-4 and TRBJ2-1; a weak D match, TRBD1 (5 bases). The CDR3 consists of 14 residues. Trimming left V 4 bases short and J 10 bases short, with 17 bases between. CDR3 DNA: TGTGCCAGCAGTTATGGTGGCCCCCGGACAGAGCAGTTCTTC. Residues: CASSYGGPRTEQFF.

CDR3 in DNA: TGTGCCATCAGTCATGAGCTGGGGACAGGGTTTACAGCTTTCTTT. Its protein is CAISHELGTGFTAFF. This sequence joins TRBV10-3 and TRBJ1-1; TRBD1 matches at 9 bases. Looked up from germline, CDR1 is ENHRY and CDR2 is SYGVKD. With V trimmed by 5 bases and J by 10 bases, 14 bases remained unmatched. The CDR3 consists of 15 residues.

The sample holds many counts of this clonotype. The chain joins TRBV7-9 to TRBJ2-1; no reliable D call. V lost 5 bases and J 0 bases, leaving 11 bases between the germline ends. The CDR3 runs to 15 residues. The germline V gene encodes CDR1 SEHNR and CDR2 FQNEAQ (reference sequence). The chain's CDR3 is CASSPLESSYNEQFF. DNA for the CDR3: TGTGCCAGCAGCCCTTTAGAGAGCTCCTACAATGAGCAGTTCTTC.

This clonotype was seen repeatedly, ten times or more. The chain has TRBV6-5 and TRBJ1-5; D is uncertain. This CDR3 spans 16 amino acids. Trimming took 0 bases from V and 1 from J, leaving 10 bases between them. Per germline, CDR1 MNHEY and CDR2 SVGAGI. This chain's CDR3 is CASSYSPGMSNQPQHF. CDR3 sequence (DNA): TGTGCCAGCAGTTACTCCCCCGGGATGAGCAATCAGCCCCAGCATTTT.

Ten or more counts support this clonotype. The chain employs TRBV6-2 or TRBV6-3 and TRBJ2-1, with 9 bases that match TRBD1. The CDR3 has 15 residues. The ends lost 2 bases at V and 8 bases at J; junction bases unmatched: 7. Per germline, CDR1 MNHEY and CDR2 SVGEGT. CDR3 sequence: CASSYLTGDRDEQFF. CDR3 in DNA: TGTGCCAGCAGTTACCTCACTGGGGACAGGGATGAGCAGTTCTTC.

This clonotype was recorded at least ten times. The chain recombines TRBV6-4 with TRBJ2-6; D is uncertain. The germline gives CDR1 MRHNA, CDR2 SNTAGT. V was shortened by 0 bases and J by 0 bases, with 3 bases between the two germline ends. The CDR3 extends over 15 amino acids. The CDR3 DNA sequence: TGTGCCAGCAGTGACTCCAGCTCTGGGGCCAACGTCCTGACTTTC. This encodes CASSDSSSGANVLTF.

This clonotype was counted between two and nine times. DNA of the CDR3: TGTGCCAGCAGAAGAGACAGGGCGAAAGAGACCCAGTACTTC. This translates into CASRRDRAKETQYF. The gene calls are TRBV6-1 and TRBJ2-5, with 7 bases lining up with TRBD1. Germline values: CDR1 MNHNS, CDR2 SASEGT. The CDR3 runs to 14 residues. Losses at the gene ends were 6 bases for V and 3 bases for J; bases not matched to a gene: 7.

The rearrangement joins TRBV27 to TRBJ2-7; tentatively, D is TRBD1 (6 bases). The CDR3 extends over 16 amino acids. The germline gives CDR1 MNHEY, CDR2 SMNVEV (reference sequence). V lost 5 bases, J lost 7 bases, and 24 bases lay in between. The CDR3 spells CASSPLWGQGFREQYF. In nucleotides, the CDR3 is TGTGCCAGCAGTCCACTGTGGGGCCAGGGGTTTCGGGAGCAGTACTTC.

This clonotype was detected ten times or more. The V gene is TRBV12-3 or TRBV12-4, the J gene TRBJ2-2, with D hard to call. Trimming removed 4 bases from V and 3 bases from J, with 12 bases in between. The CDR3 length is 15 residues. CDR3 sequence reads: CASSSISQYTGELFF. In nucleotides, the CDR3 is TGTGCCAGCAGTTCCATATCCCAATACACCGGGGAGCTGTTTTTT.

V usage is TRBV3-1 and J usage is TRBJ2-7; D is possibly TRBD2 (6 bases). CDR1 and CDR2 from the germline V gene are LGHDT and YNNKEL (reference sequence). V lost 2 bases and J 4 bases, leaving 15 bases between the germline ends. The CDR3 extends over 15 amino acids. In DNA, the CDR3 is TGTGCCAGCAGCCAATTAAGGCGGGGCTTATACGAGCAGTACTTC. Protein product: CASSQLRRGLYEQYF.

This clonotype was recorded a few times. Written as DNA, the CDR3 is TGTGCCAGCAGCTTGACCGGGACAATCGACGAGCAGTACTTC. Translation: CASSLTGTIDEQYF. The chain couples TRBV11-2 to TRBJ2-7; D may be TRBD1 (6 bases). Trimming took off 3 bases at V and 5 bases at J, with 14 bases between the two ends. CDR3 length: 14 residues. CDR1 is SGHAT, CDR2 FQNNGV, per germline.

This clonotype occurred many times. V is TRBV7-9 and J is TRBJ2-7; D is possibly TRBD1 (6 bases). V dropped 2 bases and J dropped 1 base, with 12 bases sitting between them. From germline, CDR1 is SEHNR and CDR2 FQNEAQ (reference sequence). The CDR3 length is 15 residues. CDR3 in DNA: TGTGCCAGCAGCTTAAGGCAGGGGAGATCCTACGAGCAGTACTTC. It translates to CASSLRQGRSYEQYF.

The gene calls are TRBV12-3 or TRBV12-4 and TRBJ1-1; D unresolved. This CDR3 has 15 residues. Trimming took off 7 bases at V and 1 base at J, with 16 bases between the two ends. CDR3 nucleotide sequence: TGTGCCAGCACTCAAAGCGTATCCCCGAACACTGAAGCTTTCTTT. This encodes CASTQSVSPNTEAFF.

The chain joins TRBV2 to TRBJ2-1, with TRBD2 identical over 13 bases. V trimming: 6 bases; J trimming: 8 bases; junction bases outside the gene matches: 4. The CDR3 contains 14 residues. CDR1 is SNHLY and CDR2 is FYNNEI in the germline V gene. The CDR3 reads CASSRLAGGDEQFF. CDR3 nucleotide sequence: TGTGCCAGCAGCCGACTAGCGGGGGGTGATGAGCAGTTCTTC.